This section outlines one T cell receptor beta chain sequence together with its context. Germline CDR1 and CDR2: MNHEY and SVGAGI. V was pared by 7 bases and J by 2 bases, with 15 bases between. The CDR3 is 15 amino acids. TCRdb's table, derived via immunoSEQ multiplex PCR, lists solely in-frame clones and lacks some. The table has about 160,000 clones, 92% seen once. These data originate in a study of T cell responses to AZD1222 COVID-19 vaccine. The specimen was peripheral blood, collected 28 days after the second AZD1222 dose. The V call is TRBV6-5, the J call TRBJ1-3; D possibly corresponds to TRBD1 (6 bases). This sequence originates from an adult who received the AZD1222 COVID-19 vaccine. CDR3 residues: CASKGGGTAGNTIYF. The CDR3 DNA reads TGTGCCAGCAAGGGGGGGGGAACCGCTGGAAACACCATATATTTT.